This TCR beta chain was documented in a study of blood T cell repertoires in COVID-19. Study details: Specimens from acute and convalescent COVID-19 originated in the United States, Italy and Spain. PBMCs, B-cell-depleted T cells, or T cells provided the cDNA or gDNA that made up the material.

This clone was counted at least ten times. V was clipped by 0 bases and J by 0 bases; unmatched bases: 8. The germline CDR1 and CDR2 sequences are LNHDA and SQIVND (reference sequence). The CDR3 loop spans 18 amino acids. Assay used: immunoSEQ multiplex PCR; TCRdb lists only in-frame clones, some missing. The sample includes under 300,000 clones, roughly 90% seen only once; the top ten take over 2%. This sequence was found in a young man who had recovered from COVID-19. This chain links TRBV19 with TRBJ1-5; 7 nucleotides align to TRBD1. The sample taken for sequencing was peripheral blood. In DNA, the CDR3 is TGTGCCAGTAGTATAGATAAGGGACAGCATTATAGCAATCAGCCCCAGCATTTT. It yields the protein CASSIDKGQHYSNQPQHF.